Listed here are 2 T cell receptor beta chains from one sample, sequenced in a study of blood T cell repertoires in COVID-19. Assay: immunoSEQ multiplex PCR; the TCRdb copy retains only in-frame clones and omits some. Here the sample spans some 100,000 clones, approximately 92% being singletons. Sequenced input: peripheral blood. These receptors were obtained from a woman aged 60-75 years with active COVID-19.

The chain couples TRBV7-9 to TRBJ2-5; 10 positions agree with TRBD1. The germline V gene has CDR1 SEHNR and CDR2 FQNEAQ (reference sequence). Trimming at V came to 5 bases and at J to 4 bases, leaving 16 bases not matched to a gene. This CDR3 spans 18 amino acids. The CDR3 DNA reads as TGTGCCAGCAGCAAGGGGACAGGGGCGCCGGGTCGGTTAGAGACCCAGTACTTC. This translates into CASSKGTGAPGRLETQYF.

This clone was observed a single time. The chain recombines TRBV7-9 with TRBJ1-3; TRBD1 is a possible D gene (6 bases). Trimming took off 5 bases at V and 8 bases at J, with 19 bases between the two ends. This CDR3 has 15 residues. Germline V gene lookup returns CDR1 SEHNR and CDR2 FQNEAQ (reference sequence). The CDR3 here is CASSPGGGERDTIYF. CDR3 DNA: TGTGCCAGCAGCCCGGGGGGGGGCGAACGGGACACCATATATTTT.